This T cell receptor (beta chain) was identified during a study of vaccination and CD4 T cells after COVID-19 (dated by TCRdb to between 2021 and 2024). As for the study more broadly: In the convalescent cohort there were six males and four females, among whom were two Hispanic individuals, seven Caucasians, two Asians and one multiracial person. Participants received two doses of either the Pfizer-BioNTech BNT162b2 vaccine (n=8) or the Moderna mRNA-1273 vaccine (n=2). Post-COVID blood samples from convalescent patients were collected a median of 101 days after diagnosis, with a range of roughly 30 to 170 days. Post-vaccine blood samples were obtained a median of approximately 74 days after the second vaccine dose, with a range of about 14 to 241 days. Culture stimuli were overlapping spike peptide pools from SARS-CoV-2 and from the common cold coronaviruses HCoV-NL63, HCoV-OC43 and HCoV-229E. In control cultures, a CEFX viral epitope pool was used as positive control, an HIV-1 Nef peptide pool was used as negative control, or no peptide was added. In under 13 COVID-19 convalescent patients and a handful of infection-naive healthy vaccine recipients, researchers compared the spike-specific CD4+ TCR repertoire from before mRNA vaccination with the repertoire from after.

This clonotype was observed a single time. Its antigen specificity is not known. No base qualities exist here, and no much larger clone lies one base off it. A single read constitutes weak evidence. From cysteine to phenylalanine, the CDR3 is 13 amino acids long. Only the CDR3 region is kept as DNA, spanning 39 bases read in frame from base 1. CDR1 SEHNR and CDR2 FQNEAQ were looked up in the germline V gene (reference sequence). The junction shows trimming of 10 bases on V and 6 bases on J, plus 18 bases between the germline ends. The sample's treatment or condition label is to be understood as: roughly 10-day PBMC culture with coronavirus spike peptide pools or control peptides (ViraFEST assay). The ViraFEST assay, used in the study, expanded antigen-specific T cells with peptide pools and then identified the expanded clonotypes through TCR sequencing. Negative nucleocapsid antibody tests before and after vaccination confirmed that the healthy vaccine recipients had no prior SARS-CoV-2 infection. Each well held 1.5 million to 2.5 million PBMCs cultured with about 9.8 ug/ml peptide pools in IMDM containing around 5% human AB serum and roughly 10 IU/ml IL-2. On days 3 and 7, half of the culture medium was replaced with fresh IL-2-containing medium. Once the cells had been in culture for over 9 days, the EasySep CD4+ T cell isolation kit was used to isolate CD4+ T cells by negative selection. Ficoll-Paque Plus gradient centrifugation was used to isolate PBMCs from whole blood, and the isolated PBMCs were then either used fresh or cryopreserved at -140C. Culture conditions were generally each tested in triplicate wells.

Libraries were built with PCR. DNA from cultured CD4+ T cells was subjected to TCR sequencing with the Oncomine TCR Beta short-read assay at the Johns Hopkins FTIC core. The QIAamp micro DNA kit was used to extract genomic DNA from the cultured CD4+ T cells. Oncomine TCR Beta libraries made from cultured CD4+ T cells were pooled using unique dual indexes and sequenced on an Illumina iSeq 100. In the authors' own workflow: Non-productive sequences were removed, and CDR3s that did not start with C, did not end with F or W, or were shorter than 7 amino acids were discarded. Antigen-specific clonotypes were identified with the MANAFEST web application by comparing peptide-stimulated wells with reference and other culture wells. An FDR below 0.05, an odds ratio above 5, and a productive frequency above 0.1% in at least two of three replicate wells were required for clones to be considered positive. Clonotypes that were significantly expanded in both SARS-CoV-2 spike wells and at least one common cold coronavirus spike condition were defined as cross-reactive. Using R version 3.6.1, CDR3 homology was evaluated through Levenshtein distances (stringdist) along with unrooted phylogenetic trees (ape). TCRdb ran its own pipeline on the public reads, namely fastp trimming at Q25 and MiXCR clone calling, and kept in-frame beta chains. Each CDR3 protein gets just one entry, which takes the most common genes and DNA from the rows behind it. The V and J calls and clone size come from TCRdb's table, not from the authors' own analysis. This sample holds about 15,000 distinct CDR3 sequences; around a fifth were observed only once. The ten largest make up more than 10% of the sample.

Points the paper makes about the study in general: In convalescent patients, a median about 86% of post-vaccine SARS-CoV-2-reactive clones were detected only after vaccination, and vaccine-specific priming was suggested by this finding. In convalescent patients, nearly all vaccine-specific clones (304 of 307) were found to be mono-reactive for SARS-CoV-2 spike rather than cross-reactive with common cold coronaviruses. The number of convalescent patients in the study was relatively small, and the study did not examine early timepoints following natural infection. The median number of SARS-CoV-2-reactive clonotypes rose from under 25 after infection to a few dozen after vaccination, but the change was not significant.

The chain was built from TRBV7-9 and TRBJ1-2, and TRBD1 may be the D gene, going by 5 matching bases. The sequencing used CD4+ T cells from blood, cultured in vitro, collected before SARS-CoV-2 vaccination. The TCR sequence derives from a human donor who received a COVID-19 vaccine. The bases are TGTGCCAACACCCCTTCGGGGGGAGATGGCTACACCTTC. Translated, it reads CANTPSGGDGYTF.